This T cell receptor beta chain derives from a study of blood T cell repertoires in COVID-19. V was trimmed by 2 bases and J by 6 bases, leaving 10 bases between them. The CDR3 spans 13 residues. The germline V gene encodes CDR1 MNHNS and CDR2 SASEGT. The authors' processing: Estimated nucleated cell counts came from reference gene primer amplification. Data came from immunoSEQ multiplex PCR; TCRdb stores just in-frame clones and leaves some out. V and J calls and clone size follow that table, whereas D and trimming were derived from the DNA. Here the sample spans about 220,000 clones, approximately 86% being singletons.

V and J are TRBV6-1 and TRBJ1-1, with a possible D match to TRBD1 (5 bases). This receptor was identified in a woman aged 45-65 years with acute COVID-19. The sequencing sample was made of PBMCs or T cells enriched from blood (not recorded which). Here the CDR3 reads CASSERQGAEAFF. CDR3 bases: TGTGCCAGCAGTGAAAGGCAGGGCGCTGAAGCTTTCTTT.